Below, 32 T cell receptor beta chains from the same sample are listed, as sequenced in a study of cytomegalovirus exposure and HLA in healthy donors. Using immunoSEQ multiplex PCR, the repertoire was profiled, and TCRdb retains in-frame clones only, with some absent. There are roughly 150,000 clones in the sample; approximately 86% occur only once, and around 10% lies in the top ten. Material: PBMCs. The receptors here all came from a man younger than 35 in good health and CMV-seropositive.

CDR3 DNA sequence: TGTGCCAGTAGTATTAAGTTCGGAGTCTTCGGTGGAAACACCATATATTTT. It specifies CASSIKFGVFGGNTIYF. The V and J genes are TRBV19 and TRBJ1-3; D is ambiguous. V was shortened by 3 bases and J by 3 bases, with 18 bases between the two germline ends. The CDR3 totals 17 residues. Germline lookup yields CDR1 LNHDA and CDR2 SQIVND (reference sequence).

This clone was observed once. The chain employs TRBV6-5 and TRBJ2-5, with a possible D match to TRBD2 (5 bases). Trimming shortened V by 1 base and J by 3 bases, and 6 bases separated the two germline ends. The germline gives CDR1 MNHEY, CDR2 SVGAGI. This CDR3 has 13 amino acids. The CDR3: CASSYYGEETQYF. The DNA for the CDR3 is TGTGCCAGCAGTTACTACGGGGAAGAGACCCAGTACTTC.

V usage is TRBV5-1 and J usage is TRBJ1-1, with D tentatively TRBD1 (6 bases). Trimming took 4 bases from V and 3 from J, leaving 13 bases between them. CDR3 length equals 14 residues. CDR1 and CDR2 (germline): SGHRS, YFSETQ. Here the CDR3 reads CASSVQGSDTEAFF. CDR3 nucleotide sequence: TGCGCCAGCAGCGTGCAGGGGTCGGACACTGAAGCTTTCTTT.

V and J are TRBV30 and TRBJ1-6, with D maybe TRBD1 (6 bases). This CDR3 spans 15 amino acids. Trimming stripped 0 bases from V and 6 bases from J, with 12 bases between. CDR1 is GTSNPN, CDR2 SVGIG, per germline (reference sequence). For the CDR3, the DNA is TGTGCCTGGAGTGTACAGGGACGACCTAATTCACCCCTCCACTTT. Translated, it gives CAWSVQGRPNSPLHF.

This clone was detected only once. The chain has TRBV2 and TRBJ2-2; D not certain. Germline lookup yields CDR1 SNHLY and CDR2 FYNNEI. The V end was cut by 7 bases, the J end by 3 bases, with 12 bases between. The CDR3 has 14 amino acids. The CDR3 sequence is CASTFFPDTGELFF. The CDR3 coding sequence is TGTGCCAGCACTTTTTTTCCCGACACCGGGGAGCTGTTTTTT. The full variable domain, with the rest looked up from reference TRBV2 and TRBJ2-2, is EPEVTQTPSHQVTQMGQEVILRCVPISNHLYFYWYRQILGQKVEFLVSFYNNEISEKSEIFDDQFSVERPDGSNFTLKIRSTKLEDSAMYFCASTFFPDTGELFFGEGSRLTVL.

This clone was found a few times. Here the CDR3 reads CASTLNRGWDGYTF. CDR3 coding DNA: TGTGCCAGTACTCTGAACAGGGGATGGGATGGCTACACCTTC. The chain recombines TRBV19 with TRBJ1-2; 7 positions match TRBD1. Germline V CDR1 and CDR2: LNHDA, SQIVND (reference sequence). This CDR3 has 14 amino acids. Trimming took 7 bases from V and 6 from J; bases not matched to a gene: 11.

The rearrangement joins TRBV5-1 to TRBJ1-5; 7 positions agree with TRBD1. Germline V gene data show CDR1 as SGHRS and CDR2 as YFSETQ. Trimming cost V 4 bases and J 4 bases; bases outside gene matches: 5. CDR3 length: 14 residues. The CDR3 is CASSRDSMNQPQHF. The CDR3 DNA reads TGCGCCAGCAGCCGGGACAGCATGAATCAGCCCCAGCATTTT.

CDR3 sequence reads: CASGSTSGRSTDTQYF. In DNA form, the CDR3 reads TGTGCCAGCGGCTCGACTAGCGGGAGGTCCACAGATACGCAGTATTTT. The rearrangement links TRBV2 to TRBJ2-3; TRBD2 aligns across 13 bases. Looked up from germline, CDR1 is SNHLY and CDR2 is FYNNEI. The CDR3 contains 16 residues. With V trimmed by 8 bases and J by 2 bases, 7 bases remained unmatched. The full variable domain, with the rest looked up from reference TRBV2 and TRBJ2-3, is EPEVTQTPSHQVTQMGQEVILRCVPISNHLYFYWYRQILGQKVEFLVSFYNNEISEKSEIFDDQFSVERPDGSNFTLKIRSTKLEDSAMYFCASGSTSGRSTDTQYFGPGTRLTVL.

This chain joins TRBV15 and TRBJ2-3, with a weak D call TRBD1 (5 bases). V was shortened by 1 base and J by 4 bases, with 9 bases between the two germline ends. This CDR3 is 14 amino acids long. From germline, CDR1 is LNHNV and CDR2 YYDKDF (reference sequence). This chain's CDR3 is CATSRGQTPDTQYF. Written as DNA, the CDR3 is TGTGCCACCAGCAGAGGACAGACGCCAGATACGCAGTATTTT.

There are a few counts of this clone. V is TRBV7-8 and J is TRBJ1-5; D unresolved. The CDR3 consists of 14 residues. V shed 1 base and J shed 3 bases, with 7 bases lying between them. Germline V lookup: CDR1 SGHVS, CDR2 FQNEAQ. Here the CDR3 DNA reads TGTGCCAGCAGCTTAGACGGGAACAATCAGCCCCAGCATTTT. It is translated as CASSLDGNNQPQHF. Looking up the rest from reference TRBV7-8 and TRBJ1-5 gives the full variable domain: GAGVSQSPRYKVAKRGQDVALRCDPISGHVSLFWYQQALGQGPEFLTYFQNEAQLDKSGLPSDRFFAERPEGSVSTLKIQRTQQEDSAVYLCASSLDGNNQPQHFGDGTRLSIL.

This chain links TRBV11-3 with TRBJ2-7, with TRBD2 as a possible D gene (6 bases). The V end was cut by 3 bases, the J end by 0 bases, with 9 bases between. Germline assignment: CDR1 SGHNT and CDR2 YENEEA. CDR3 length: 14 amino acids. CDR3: CASSFGGISYEQYF. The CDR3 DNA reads TGTGCCAGCAGCTTCGGAGGGATCTCCTACGAGCAGTACTTC. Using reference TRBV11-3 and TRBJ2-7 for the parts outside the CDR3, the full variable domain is EAGVVQSPRYKIIEKKQPVAFWCNPISGHNTLYWYLQNLGQGPELLIRYENEEAVDDSQLPKDRFSAERLKGVDSTLKIQPAELGDSAVYLCASSFGGISYEQYFGPGTRLTVT.

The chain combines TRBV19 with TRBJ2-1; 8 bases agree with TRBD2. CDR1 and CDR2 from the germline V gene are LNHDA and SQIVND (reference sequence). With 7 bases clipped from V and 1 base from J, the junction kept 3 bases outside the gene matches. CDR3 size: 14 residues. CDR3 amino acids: CASTAGESYNEQFF. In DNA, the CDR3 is TGTGCCAGTACAGCGGGAGAATCCTACAATGAGCAGTTCTTC.

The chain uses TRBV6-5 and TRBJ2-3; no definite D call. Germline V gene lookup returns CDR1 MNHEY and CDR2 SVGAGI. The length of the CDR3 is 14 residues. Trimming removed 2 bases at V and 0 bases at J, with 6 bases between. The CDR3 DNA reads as TGTGCCAGCAGTTACGGGCAGAGCACAGATACGCAGTATTTT. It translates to CASSYGQSTDTQYF.

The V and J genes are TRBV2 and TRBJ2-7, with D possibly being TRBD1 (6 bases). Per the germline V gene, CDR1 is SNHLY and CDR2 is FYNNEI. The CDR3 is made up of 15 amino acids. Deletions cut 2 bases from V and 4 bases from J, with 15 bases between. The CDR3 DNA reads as TGTGCCAGCAGTGAAATGGGACAACTTATATACGAGCAGTACTTC. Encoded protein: CASSEMGQLIYEQYF.

CDR3 in DNA: TGTGCCAGCAGCTTAGCGGAGGGGCGAAACGAGCAGTACTTC. Translating gives CASSLAEGRNEQYF. The rearrangement uses TRBV7-6 and TRBJ2-7, with D possibly matching TRBD2 (6 bases). Per the germline V gene, CDR1 is SGHVS and CDR2 is FNYEAQ. Trimming took 0 bases from V and 5 from J, leaving 11 bases between them. The CDR3 extends over 14 amino acids.

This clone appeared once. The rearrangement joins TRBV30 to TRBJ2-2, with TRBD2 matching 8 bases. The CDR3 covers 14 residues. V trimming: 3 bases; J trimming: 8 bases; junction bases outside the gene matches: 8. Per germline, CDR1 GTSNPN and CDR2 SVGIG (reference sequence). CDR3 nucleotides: TGTGCCTGGAGACGGGAGGGCCAGGGTGGGGAGCTGTTTTTT. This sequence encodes CAWRREGQGGELFF.

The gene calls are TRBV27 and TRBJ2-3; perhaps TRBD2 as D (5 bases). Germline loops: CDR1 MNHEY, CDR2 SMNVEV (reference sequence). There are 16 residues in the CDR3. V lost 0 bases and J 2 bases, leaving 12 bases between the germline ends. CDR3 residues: CASSLSARGPTDTQYF. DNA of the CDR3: TGTGCCAGCAGTTTATCGGCTAGAGGGCCCACAGATACGCAGTATTTT.

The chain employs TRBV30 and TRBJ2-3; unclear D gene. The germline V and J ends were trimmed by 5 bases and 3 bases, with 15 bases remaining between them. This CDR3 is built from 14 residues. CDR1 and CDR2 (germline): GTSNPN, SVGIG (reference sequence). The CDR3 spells CAWAWAATTDTQYF. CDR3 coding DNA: TGTGCCTGGGCCTGGGCAGCCACTACAGATACGCAGTATTTT.

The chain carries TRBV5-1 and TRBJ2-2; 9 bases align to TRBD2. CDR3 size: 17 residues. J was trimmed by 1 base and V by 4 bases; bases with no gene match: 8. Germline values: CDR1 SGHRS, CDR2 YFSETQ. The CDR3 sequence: CASSPGLAGWNTGELFF. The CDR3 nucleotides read TGCGCCAGCAGCCCGGGGCTAGCGGGGTGGAACACCGGGGAGCTGTTTTTT.

For the CDR3, the DNA is TGTGCCAGCAGTCCATTGGGGGGTGGGTACGAGCAGTACTTC. Its protein product is CASSPLGGGYEQYF. The rearrangement uses TRBV6-5 and TRBJ2-7; possibly TRBD2 for D (6 bases). CDR1 and CDR2 from the germline V gene are MNHEY and SVGAGI. The CDR3 length is 14 residues. Trimming removed 5 bases at V and 4 bases at J, with 15 bases between.

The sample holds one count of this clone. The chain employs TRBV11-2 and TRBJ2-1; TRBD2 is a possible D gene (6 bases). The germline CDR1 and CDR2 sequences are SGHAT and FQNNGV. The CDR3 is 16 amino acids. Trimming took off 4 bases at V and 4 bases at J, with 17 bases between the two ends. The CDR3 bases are TGTGCCAGCAGCTCCCTGGCGGGACCAGAGTACAATGAGCAGTTCTTC. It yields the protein CASSSLAGPEYNEQFF. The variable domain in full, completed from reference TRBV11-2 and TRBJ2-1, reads EAGVAQSPRYKIIEKRQSVAFWCNPISGHATLYWYQQILGQGPKLLIQFQNNGVVDDSQLPKDRFSAERLKGVDSTLKIQPAKLEDSAVYLCASSSLAGPEYNEQFFGPGTRLTVL.

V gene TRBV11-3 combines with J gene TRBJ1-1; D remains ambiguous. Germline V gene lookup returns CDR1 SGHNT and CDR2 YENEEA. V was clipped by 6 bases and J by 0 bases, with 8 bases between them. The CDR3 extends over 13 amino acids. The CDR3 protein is CASSLYMNTEAFF. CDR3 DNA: TGTGCCAGCAGTCTTTACATGAACACTGAAGCTTTCTTT.

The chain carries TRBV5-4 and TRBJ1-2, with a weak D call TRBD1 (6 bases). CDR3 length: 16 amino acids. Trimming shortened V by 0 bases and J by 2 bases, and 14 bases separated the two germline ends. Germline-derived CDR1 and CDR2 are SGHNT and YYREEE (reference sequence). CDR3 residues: CASSLATRQENYGYTF. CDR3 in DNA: TGTGCCAGCAGCTTGGCCACGAGACAGGAAAACTATGGCTACACCTTC.

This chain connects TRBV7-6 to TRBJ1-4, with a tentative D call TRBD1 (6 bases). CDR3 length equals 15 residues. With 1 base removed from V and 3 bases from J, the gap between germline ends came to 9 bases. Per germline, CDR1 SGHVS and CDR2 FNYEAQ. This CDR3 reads CASSLEGHPNEKLFF. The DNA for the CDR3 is TGTGCCAGCAGCTTAGAGGGACACCCTAATGAAAAACTGTTTTTT.

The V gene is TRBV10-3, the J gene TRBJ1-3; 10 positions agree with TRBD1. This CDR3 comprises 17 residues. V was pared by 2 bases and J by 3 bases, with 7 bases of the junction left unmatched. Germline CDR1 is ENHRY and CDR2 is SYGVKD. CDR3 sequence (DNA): TGTGCCATCAGTGAGCCCCAGACAGGGGGCGTTGGAAACACCATATATTTT. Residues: CAISEPQTGGVGNTIYF.

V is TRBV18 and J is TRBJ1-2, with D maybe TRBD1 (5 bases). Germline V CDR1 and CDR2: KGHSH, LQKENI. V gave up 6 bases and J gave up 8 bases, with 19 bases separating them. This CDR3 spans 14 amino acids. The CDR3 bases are TGTGCCAGCTCGCGGGGGTCATCTAGGGAAGGCTACACCTTC. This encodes CASSRGSSREGYTF.

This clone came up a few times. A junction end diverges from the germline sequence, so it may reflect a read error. In DNA, the CDR3 is TGTGCCAGCAGCCTAGAATTGGGGGGGGGCGTTGAGCAGTTCTTC. Translated: CASSLELGGGVEQFF. The chain recombines TRBV11-3 with TRBJ2-1; maybe TRBD2 (7 bases). CDR3 size: 15 residues. CDR1 and CDR2 from the germline V gene are SGHNT and YENEEA.

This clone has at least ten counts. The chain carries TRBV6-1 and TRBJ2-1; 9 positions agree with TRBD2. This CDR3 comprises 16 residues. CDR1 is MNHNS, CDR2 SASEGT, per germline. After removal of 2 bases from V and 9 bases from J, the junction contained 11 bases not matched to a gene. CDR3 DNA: TGTGCCAGCAGTGAATCGATAGCGGGAGCAGGGATTGAGCAGTTCTTC. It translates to CASSESIAGAGIEQFF.

CDR3 region: CASSRLPGQGPYQPQHF. The CDR3 DNA is TGTGCCAGCAGCCGATTGCCGGGACAGGGGCCTTATCAGCCCCAGCATTTT. V and J are TRBV7-8 and TRBJ1-5, with 10 bases lining up with TRBD1. Germline V lookup: CDR1 SGHVS, CDR2 FQNEAQ. The CDR3 contains 17 residues. V trimming: 5 bases; J trimming: 5 bases; junction bases outside the gene matches: 12.

The CDR3 coding sequence is TGTGCCAGCAGAGGAGGGGAAACCTATAATTCACCCCTCCACTTT. This gives the protein CASRGGETYNSPLHF. The rearrangement uses TRBV28 and TRBJ1-6, with a tentative D call TRBD1 (5 bases). V lost 6 bases and J lost 2, with 11 bases in between. This CDR3 has 15 residues. Germline CDR1 MDHEN, CDR2 SYDVKM.

CDR3 sequence (DNA): TGTGCCAGCAGTGAAGCGGGAGCGGCTTTCTCCAATGAGCAGTTCTTC. Protein: CASSEAGAAFSNEQFF. This rearrangement joins TRBV2 to TRBJ2-1, with a tentative D call TRBD2 (5 bases). The CDR3 loop spans 16 amino acids. From germline, CDR1 is SNHLY and CDR2 FYNNEI. V lost 0 bases, J lost 6 bases, and 15 bases lay in between.

For the CDR3, the DNA is TGTGCCATCAAGGTAGCCGGGACAGGGCCCCACTATGGCTACACCTTC. Its protein product is CAIKVAGTGPHYGYTF. The chain uses TRBV10-3 and TRBJ1-2; 9 bases are shared with TRBD1. Trimming cost V 7 bases and J 3 bases; bases outside gene matches: 12. Germline CDR1 ENHRY, CDR2 SYGVKD. The CDR3 covers 16 residues.